The next 31 T cell receptor beta chains were all read from a single sample in a study of regulatory T cells in long-lasting Graves disease (dated by TCRdb to about 2021). Libraries were prepared through multiplex PCR. TCRdb records Illumina HiSeq 4000 as the sequencer. To build TCR beta libraries, CDR3 regions were amplified by Arm-PCR using iRepertoire HTBI primers. Through fastp at Q25 and MiXCR, TCRdb rebuilt clones from the public reads, retaining in-frame beta chains. CDR3 protein sequences are deduplicated, and each keeps its most common genes and DNA. This sample has about 620,000 distinct CDR3 sequences in its table, and 16% of those were observed once. The biggest ten clones account for about 20% of the sample. What the time point label conveys for this sample: newly diagnosed GD, antithyroid drugs for less than 3 months. For both TCR sequencing and RNA sequencing, RNA was extracted from PBMCs using TRIzol.

This sample also appeared in a second study, on T cells in Graves' hyperthyroidism and ophthalmopathy.

Source: peripheral blood mononuclear cells (PBMCs), taken at new diagnosis, from a patient treated with antithyroid drugs. The origin of the receptors is a young woman with Graves disease. Donor details come from another sample of the same person, matched by shared clones.

The rearrangement joins TRBV27 to TRBJ2-7; TRBD2 might be the D (5 bases). Germline V gives CDR1 MNHEY, CDR2 SMNVEV (reference sequence). CDR3 length: 14 residues. V gave up 4 bases and J gave up 7 bases, with 17 bases separating them. As DNA, the CDR3 is TGTGCCAGCAGTTATCGGGGAACCTACAATGAGCAGTACTTC. It translates to CASSYRGTYNEQYF.

This clonotype was detected many times. A far larger clone is off by one base, so a read error is likely. The chain uses TRBV7-9 and TRBJ1-1; no clear D. The CDR3 contains 12 residues. V was clipped by 7 bases and J by 1 base, with 7 bases between them. From germline, CDR1 is SEHNR and CDR2 FQNEAQ (reference sequence). The CDR3 nucleotides are TGTGCCAGCACCGCACAGAACACTGAAGCTTTCTTT. Amino acids: CASTAQNTEAFF.

This clonotype appeared many times. The chain carries TRBV28 and TRBJ1-6, with D unresolved. This CDR3 has 14 residues. V shed 8 bases and J shed 8 bases, with 16 bases lying between them. CDR1 is MDHEN and CDR2 is SYDVKM in the germline V gene. The CDR3 nucleotides read TGTGCCAGCCGTCCAGCCGTCGTCGATTCACCCCTCCACTTT. Translated: CASRPAVVDSPLHF.

This clonotype turned up a few times. At one boundary the junction diverges from the germline segment, which might be a read error. The rearrangement links TRBV19 to TRBJ1-2; 8 nucleotides agree with TRBD1. Germline assignment: CDR1 LNHDA and CDR2 SQIVND (reference sequence). This CDR3 has 13 amino acids. The CDR3 region is CASSGTGYYGCTF. The CDR3 bases are TGTGCCAGTAGTGGGACAGGCTACTATGGCTGCACCTTC.

The sample holds many counts of this clonotype. The rearrangement joins TRBV12-3 or TRBV12-4 to TRBJ2-3; 9 positions agree with TRBD1. The CDR3 loop spans 15 amino acids. The J segment lost 1 base and the V segment lost 7 bases, leaving 6 bases of the junction unmatched. CDR3 nucleotides: TGTGCCAGCACCCAGACAGGGGGAGGCACAGATACGCAGTATTTT. Its protein is CASTQTGGGTDTQYF.

The chain has TRBV19 and TRBJ1-5, with TRBD1 as a possible D gene (5 bases). Per the germline V gene, CDR1 is LNHDA and CDR2 is SQIVND (reference sequence). V gave up 7 bases and J gave up 5 bases, with 15 bases separating them. The CDR3 is made up of 14 amino acids. CDR3 sequence: CASISTLGDQPQHF. The CDR3, as DNA: TGTGCCAGTATCAGTACTCTGGGGGATCAGCCCCAGCATTTT.

This clonotype has a count of ten or more. DNA of the CDR3: TGTGCCAGCAGTTTTCAACAGGGAAACTATGGCTACACCTTC. It yields the protein CASSFQQGNYGYTF. This chain links TRBV28 with TRBJ1-2; TRBD1 is a possible D gene (6 bases). The CDR3 length is 14 residues. The ends were cut back, 3 bases at V and 2 bases at J, with 10 bases in the middle. CDR1 is MDHEN and CDR2 is SYDVKM in the germline V gene.

This clonotype has a count of ten or more. The gene calls are TRBV28 and TRBJ1-1; D is unresolved. The length of the CDR3 is 11 residues. Germline V gene data show CDR1 as MDHEN and CDR2 as SYDVKM. V dropped 4 bases and J dropped 10 bases, with 10 bases sitting between them. The CDR3 coding sequence is TGTGCCAGCAGTTGGCAGGAGAGAGCTTTCTTT. Residues: CASSWQERAFF.

V usage is TRBV7-2 and J usage is TRBJ2-1, with TRBD2 identical over 7 bases. With V trimmed by 3 bases and J by 7 bases, 12 bases remained unmatched. The germline V gene has CDR1 SGHTA and CDR2 FQGNSA. The CDR3 is made up of 16 amino acids. The CDR3 DNA is TGTGCCAGCAGCTTGTCTTTGCCAGCGGGGCGTAATGAGCAGTTCTTC. The encoded protein is CASSLSLPAGRNEQFF. Filled out from reference TRBV7-2 and TRBJ2-1, the complete variable domain reads GAGVSQSPSNKVTEKGKDVELRCDPISGHTALYWYRQSLGQGLEFLIYFQGNSAPDKSGLPSDRFSAERTGGSVSTLTIQRTQQEDSAVYLCASSLSLPAGRNEQFFGPGTRLTVL.

A few counts support this clonotype. The chain is built from TRBV20-1 and TRBJ2-5, with 12 bases that match TRBD2. The CDR3 spans 16 residues. The trim removed 6 bases at V and 0 bases at J, leaving 8 bases unmatched. Per germline, CDR1 DFQATT and CDR2 SNEGSKA (reference sequence). The CDR3 nucleotides read TGCAGTGCCCCTACACGGACTAGCGGGAACCAAGAGACCCAGTACTTC. This codes for CSAPTRTSGNQETQYF.

This clonotype was seen ten or more times. The chain employs TRBV28 and TRBJ1-1; possibly TRBD1 for D (6 bases). Germline CDR1 MDHEN, CDR2 SYDVKM. V lost 6 bases and J 3 bases, leaving 14 bases between the germline ends. The CDR3 is 14 residues long. As DNA, the CDR3 is TGTGCCAGCAGGGGACACGGCGCTTACACTGAAGCTTTCTTT. It codes for CASRGHGAYTEAFF.

The gene calls are TRBV20-1 and TRBJ2-1; 10 bases align to TRBD2. Trimming took 7 bases from V and 6 from J; bases not matched to a gene: 6. Per the germline V gene, CDR1 is DFQATT and CDR2 is SNEGSKA (reference sequence). The CDR3 runs to 13 residues. CDR3 bases: TGCAGTGTGATCCTAGCGGGAGCCAATGAGCAGTTCTTC. Its protein product is CSVILAGANEQFF.

This clonotype was counted at least ten times. The rearrangement joins TRBV28 to TRBJ2-7, with a possible D match to TRBD1 (7 bases). Germline V gene sequence: CDR1 MDHEN, CDR2 SYDVKM. V was shortened by 6 bases and J by 0 bases, with 15 bases between the two germline ends. The CDR3 contains 15 residues. The CDR3 DNA reads as TGTGCCAGCAGCCCAGGGGGGCGGAGCTCCTACGAGCAGTACTTC. Protein product: CASSPGGRSSYEQYF.

This clonotype was counted a few times. J is TRBJ1-2 and V is TRBV29-1; 9 bases align to TRBD1. Germline CDR1 is SQVTM and CDR2 is ANQGSEA. Germline trimming cut 4 bases from V and 0 bases from J; bases unmatched to any gene: 3. This CDR3 is 14 amino acids long. The CDR3 is CSVGDRASNYGYTF. The CDR3 bases are TGCAGCGTTGGGGACAGGGCCTCTAACTATGGCTACACCTTC.

This clonotype was seen more than once but under ten times. The CDR3 region has the DNA TGTGCCAGTAGTCGTGACAGGTGGAGTGAAAAACTGTTTTTT. Amino acids: CASSRDRWSEKLFF. J is TRBJ1-4 and V is TRBV19, with D maybe TRBD1 (6 bases). Germline CDR1 LNHDA, CDR2 SQIVND (reference sequence). V was pared by 5 bases and J by 7 bases, with 14 bases between. The CDR3 spans 14 residues.

There are a few counts of this clonotype. CDR3 protein: CSARMGNGGEQYF. The CDR3 DNA is TGCAGTGCTAGAATGGGAAATGGGGGCGAGCAGTACTTC. The chain joins TRBV20-1 to TRBJ2-7; D tentatively reads TRBD1 or TRBD2 (5 bases each). Deletions cut 2 bases from V and 6 bases from J, with 14 bases between. CDR3 size: 13 residues. Germline V CDR1 and CDR2: DFQATT, SNEGSKA (reference sequence).

This clonotype was seen repeatedly, ten times or more. The rearrangement joins TRBV3-1 to TRBJ2-5; 7 bases are shared with TRBD1. This CDR3 contains 14 residues. The V gene end was trimmed by 2 bases and the J gene end by 5 bases; junction bases not matched to a gene: 5. The germline V gene encodes CDR1 LGHDT and CDR2 YNNKEL (reference sequence). The CDR3 DNA follows: TGTGCCAGCAGCCAAAGACAGGGTGGCGAGACCCAGTACTTC. This codes for CASSQRQGGETQYF.

This clonotype was seen ten or more times. The CDR3 spells CATSKVETPLGYTF. CDR3 DNA: TGTGCCACCAGCAAGGTAGAAACCCCTCTCGGCTACACCTTC. This chain links TRBV15 with TRBJ1-2; D unresolved. CDR3 length: 14 residues. CDR1 and CDR2 (germline): LNHNV, YYDKDF (reference sequence). The V and J ends lost 4 bases and 8 bases respectively, with 17 bases between them.

Comments on this clonotype: The junction shows a germline mismatch at one end, possibly a read error. The rearrangement links TRBV7-9 to TRBJ2-7; 7 nucleotides line up with TRBD2. The CDR3 has 13 residues. Germline V lookup: CDR1 SEHNR, CDR2 FQNEAQ (reference sequence). CDR3 DNA: TGTGCCAGCAGCACCGAGGGAGGGAGGGAATCGGACTTC. Protein product: CASSTEGGRESDF.

This clonotype occurred a few times. The gene calls are TRBV5-1 and TRBJ1-5; 8 bases align to TRBD1. After removal of 2 bases from V and 6 bases from J, the junction contained 1 base not matched to a gene. This CDR3 has 13 amino acids. Germline loops: CDR1 SGHRS, CDR2 YFSETQ. The DNA of the CDR3 is TGCGCCAGCAGCTTCAGGGGGCCTCAGCCCCAGCATTTT. It encodes CASSFRGPQPQHF.

This clonotype was recorded at least ten times. V is TRBV16 and J is TRBJ1-1, with unresolved D. This CDR3 spans 13 amino acids. The V end lost 0 bases, the J end lost 4 bases, and 6 bases lay between the germline ends. CDR1 and CDR2 from the germline V gene are KGHSY and FQNENV. This CDR3 reads CASSQSTPTEAFF. The CDR3 nucleotides read TGTGCCAGCAGCCAATCGACCCCCACTGAAGCTTTCTTT. The variable domain in full, with the rest retrieved from reference TRBV16 and TRBJ1-1, is GEEVAQTPKHLVRGEGQKAKLYCAPIKGHSYVFWYQQVLKNEFKFLISFQNENVFDETGMPKERFSAKCLPNSPCSLEIQATKLEDSAVYFCASSQSTPTEAFFGQGTRLTVV.

This clonotype was detected many times. The chain uses TRBV6-1 and TRBJ1-1, with D possibly matching TRBD1 (6 bases). V was cut by 6 bases and J by 12 bases, with 23 bases left in between. This CDR3 region has 14 residues. Germline CDR1 reads MNHNS; CDR2 reads SASEGT. The DNA of the CDR3 is TGTGCCAGCAGACCACACTCCGAAGGGGGTTGGCCTTTCTTT. Protein sequence: CASRPHSEGGWPFF.

This clonotype was picked up a small number of times. The gene calls are TRBV5-1 and TRBJ2-7; 9 nucleotides match TRBD1. CDR1 is SGHRS and CDR2 is YFSETQ in the germline V gene. CDR3 size: 15 residues. Losses at the gene ends were 4 bases for V and 4 bases for J; bases not matched to a gene: 9. In nucleotides, the CDR3 is TGCGCCAGCAGCGGAACCGGGACAGGGAAGTACGAGCAGTACTTC. Its protein is CASSGTGTGKYEQYF. Full variable domain (outside the CDR3, taken from reference TRBV5-1 and TRBJ2-7): KAGVTQTPRYLIKTRGQQVTLSCSPISGHRSVSWYQQTPGQGLQFLFEYFSETQRNKGNFPGRFSGRQFSNSRSEMNVSTLELGDSALYLCASSGTGTGKYEQYFGPGTRLTVT.

In this sample, this clonotype turned up a few times. The chain links TRBV4-1 to TRBJ2-1; the D is unclear. Germline loops: CDR1 MGHRA, CDR2 YSYEKL. Between the trimmed V and J ends, which lost 3 bases and 1 base, there was a span of 13 bases. This CDR3 has 16 residues. In DNA, the CDR3 is TGCGCCAGCAGCCAGGGTATGATGGGGTCCTACAATGAGCAGTTCTTC. This encodes CASSQGMMGSYNEQFF.

This clonotype turned up a few times. The rearrangement uses TRBV12-5 and TRBJ1-2; 7 bases fit TRBD1. The ends lost 1 base at V and 1 base at J; junction bases unmatched: 6. CDR3 length: 16 residues. CDR1 LGHNT and CDR2 FRNRAP come from the germline V gene. In DNA, the CDR3 is TGTGCTAGTGGTTTGGCTACAGGGGACTTTAACTATGGCTACACCTTC. Its protein product is CASGLATGDFNYGYTF. The complete variable domain, with remaining parts taken from reference TRBV12-5 and TRBJ1-2, reads DARVTQTPRHKVTEMGQEVTMRCQPILGHNTVFWYRQTMMQGLELLAYFRNRAPLDDSGMPKDRFSAEMPDATLATLKIQPSEPRDSAVYFCASGLATGDFNYGYTFGSGTRLTVV.

The chain uses TRBV19 and TRBJ1-5, with D tentatively TRBD1 (6 bases). Germline V gene sequence: CDR1 LNHDA, CDR2 SQIVND (reference sequence). With 5 bases removed from V and 6 bases from J, the gap between germline ends came to 23 bases. The CDR3 contains 17 residues. This CDR3 is CASSPLIDAGGRQPQHF. Written as DNA, the CDR3 is TGTGCCAGTAGTCCCCTCATAGATGCCGGGGGCCGTCAGCCCCAGCATTTT.

This clonotype was found many times. The chain employs TRBV11-2 and TRBJ2-7; TRBD1 might be the D (5 bases). Between the trimmed V and J ends, which lost 0 bases and 5 bases, there was a span of 11 bases. Germline V gives CDR1 SGHAT, CDR2 FQNNGV. The CDR3 extends over 14 amino acids. CDR3 loop: CASSLDPAGNEQYF. The CDR3 DNA sequence: TGTGCCAGCAGCTTAGATCCGGCAGGGAACGAGCAGTACTTC.

The V call is TRBV6-1, the J call TRBJ2-7; no reliable D call. This CDR3 region has 13 residues. V lost 6 bases to trimming and J lost 4 bases, with 13 bases between them. CDR1 MNHNS and CDR2 SASEGT come from the germline V gene. CDR3 amino acids: CASRKGREYEQYF. Here the CDR3 DNA reads TGTGCCAGCAGGAAGGGCAGAGAGTACGAGCAGTACTTC.

This clonotype has a count of ten or more. V gene TRBV12-3 or TRBV12-4 combines with J gene TRBJ2-1; D gene uncertain. This CDR3 is 15 amino acids long. V dropped 2 bases and J dropped 6 bases, with 14 bases sitting between them. The CDR3 region has the DNA TGTGCCAGCAGTTTATTGGGGTCTTCGGGCAATGAGCAGTTCTTC. Translating gives CASSLLGSSGNEQFF.

This clonotype was seen more than once but under ten times. This rearrangement joins TRBV6-1 to TRBJ2-7, with D possibly matching TRBD2 (6 bases). Germline V gives CDR1 MNHNS, CDR2 SASEGT. This CDR3 spans 14 amino acids. The V end was cut by 4 bases, the J end by 0 bases, with 10 bases between. For the CDR3, the DNA is TGTGCCAGCAGTGTTCTAGCGATCTCCTACGAGCAGTACTTC. Translation: CASSVLAISYEQYF.

In its sample, this clonotype was seen many times. The V gene is TRBV2, the J gene TRBJ2-7; D could derive from TRBD1 or TRBD2 (5 bases each). This CDR3 has 15 residues. The germline V gene encodes CDR1 SNHLY and CDR2 FYNNEI. V shed 6 bases and J shed 0 bases, with 15 bases lying between them. The CDR3 here is CASRYLEDNSYEQYF. The CDR3 DNA reads as TGTGCCAGCAGGTATTTGGAGGACAACTCCTACGAGCAGTACTTC.